This entry lists 27 T cell receptor beta chains sequenced from one sample in a study of cytomegalovirus exposure and HLA in healthy donors (dated by TCRdb to the late 2010s). Libraries were built with the immunoSEQ multiplex PCR assay. A mixture of 60 forward primers for TCR Vbeta segments and 13 reverse primers for TCR Jbeta segments was used in the multiplex PCR. TCRdb took this table from immuneACCESS and kept in-frame rearrangements with V and J called. Such tables lack part of the clones; where checked against another copy, unresolved V genes explain under half of the gap, and the rest is unexplained. Present in this sample are about 200,000 clones, 86% of which were seen just once. The ten largest make up approximately 0.31% of the sample. The sample taken for sequencing was PBMCs. These receptors were collected from a woman aged 25 to 39 in good health and CMV-seronegative.

V gene TRBV9 combines with J gene TRBJ2-3; TRBD1 aligns across 9 bases. The CDR3 runs to 16 residues. V trimming: 0 bases; J trimming: 5 bases; junction bases outside the gene matches: 7. The germline V gene encodes CDR1 SGDLS and CDR2 YYNGEE. The CDR3 sequence: CASSVGSGQGLDTQYF. The CDR3 nucleotides read TGTGCCAGCAGCGTAGGGAGTGGACAGGGGTTAGATACGCAGTATTTT.

This clone was counted once. The chain carries TRBV28 and TRBJ2-2; no clear D gene. V was shortened by 1 base and J by 5 bases, with 11 bases between the two germline ends. CDR3 length: 15 amino acids. Germline V gene data show CDR1 as MDHEN and CDR2 as SYDVKM. The CDR3 sequence is CASSLSGGATGELFF. The CDR3 DNA reads TGTGCCAGCAGTTTATCTGGCGGAGCGACCGGGGAGCTGTTTTTT.

The chain employs TRBV5-1 and TRBJ2-1, with 11 positions matching TRBD2. This CDR3 is 16 amino acids long. Germline CDR1 SGHRS, CDR2 YFSETQ. V was pared by 3 bases and J by 6 bases, with 8 bases of the junction left unmatched. Here the CDR3 reads CASSSLTSGTTNEQFF. The CDR3 DNA follows: TGCGCCAGCAGCTCCCTGACTAGCGGGACAACCAATGAGCAGTTCTTC.

The CDR3 DNA reads TGTGCCAGCAGCTTCACTAGCGGGGGTTACAATGAGCAGTTCTTC. This codes for CASSFTSGGYNEQFF. The chain is built from TRBV7-3 and TRBJ2-1; 11 nucleotides agree with TRBD2. Germline values: CDR1 SGHTA, CDR2 FQGTGA. V was pared by 3 bases and J by 4 bases, with 2 bases of the junction left unmatched. There are 15 residues in the CDR3.

This clone has just one count. V gene TRBV21-1 combines with J gene TRBJ2-1; whether TRBD2, the table's D call, matches the DNA was not checked. TRBV21-1 is reported as a pseudogene. The CDR3 is 16 amino acids. CDR3 protein: CASSKWGTRGRNEQFF. For the CDR3, the DNA is TGTGCCAGCAGCAAATGGGGGACTAGAGGTAGAAATGAGCAGTTCTTC.

The chain links TRBV19 to TRBJ1-5, with D perhaps matching TRBD1 (5 bases). The CDR3 sequence is 15 residues long. V lost 7 bases to trimming and J lost 0 bases, with 13 bases between them. The V gene's germline CDR1 is LNHDA and CDR2 SQIVND (reference sequence). In DNA form, the CDR3 reads TGTGCCAGTATTCCCGACAGTGTTAGCAATCAGCCCCAGCATTTT. Its translation: CASIPDSVSNQPQHF.

The rearrangement uses TRBV9 and TRBJ2-1, with 7 bases lining up with TRBD1. The CDR3 covers 15 residues. Trimming took 4 bases from V and 6 from J; bases not matched to a gene: 10. Germline CDR1 is SGDLS and CDR2 is YYNGEE. CDR3: CASSPTGQSLNEQFF. CDR3 bases: TGTGCCAGCAGCCCGACGGGACAGTCACTCAATGAGCAGTTCTTC.

This sequence joins TRBV6-6 and TRBJ1-5; 9 bases line up with TRBD1. J lost 2 bases, V lost 11 bases, and 7 bases had no gene match. The CDR3 is 14 amino acids. Germline loops: CDR1 MNHNY, CDR2 SVGAGI (reference sequence). Here the CDR3 reads CAVQTGGGNQPQHF. CDR3 DNA sequence: TGTGCCGTCCAAACAGGGGGCGGCAATCAGCCCCAGCATTTT.

V and J are TRBV28 and TRBJ1-2; D not certain. The germline gives CDR1 MDHEN, CDR2 SYDVKM. Trimming took off 5 bases at V and 3 bases at J, with 7 bases between the two ends. CDR3 size: 12 residues. The CDR3, as DNA: TGTGCCAGCAGTCTCCAGTACTATGGCTACACCTTC. Its protein is CASSLQYYGYTF.

The gene calls are TRBV10-2 and TRBJ2-7; 7 nucleotides agree with TRBD2. Germline V gene lookup returns CDR1 WSHSY and CDR2 SAAADI. Trimming took 4 bases from V and 2 from J; bases not matched to a gene: 5. The CDR3 runs to 14 residues. The CDR3 sequence is CASSVGGSAYEQYF. In DNA, the CDR3 is TGCGCCAGCAGTGTCGGGGGGTCCGCCTACGAGCAGTACTTC.

The rearrangement joins TRBV28 to TRBJ2-7, with D perhaps matching TRBD1 (6 bases). The CDR3 runs to 15 residues. Germline V gene sequence: CDR1 MDHEN, CDR2 SYDVKM. The V end lost 7 bases, the J end lost 0 bases, and 16 bases lay between the germline ends. The CDR3: CASKLTGSSSYEQYF. Here the CDR3 DNA reads TGTGCCAGCAAACTCACAGGGTCGAGCTCCTACGAGCAGTACTTC.

This clone was found once. The V gene is TRBV7-9, the J gene TRBJ2-2, with D possibly TRBD1 on 6 matching bases. V was cut by 0 bases and J by 7 bases, with 9 bases left in between. The CDR3 spans 14 residues. CDR1 and CDR2 from the germline V gene are SEHNR and FQNEAQ (reference sequence). The CDR3 region is CASSLATGFGELFF. The CDR3 DNA reads as TGTGCCAGCAGCTTAGCGACAGGCTTCGGGGAGCTGTTTTTT.

Regarding this clone: Mismatch with germline at one junction end may stem from a read error. The V gene is TRBV15, the J gene TRBJ2-3; D might be TRBD2 (5 bases). CDR3 size: 16 residues. Germline CDR1 is LNHNV and CDR2 is YYDKDF (reference sequence). DNA of the CDR3: TGTACCACCAGCAGAGGAATAGCGACAATCACAGATACGCAGTATTTT. Residues: CTTSRGIATITDTQYF.

The chain has TRBV11-3 and TRBJ2-1, with D possibly TRBD1 on 5 matching bases. Germline V gene lookup returns CDR1 SGHNT and CDR2 YENEEA. The CDR3 has 16 residues. Trimming left V 5 bases short and J 5 bases short, with 19 bases between. The CDR3, as DNA: TGTGCCAGCAGCCCTAACCTCGTCTTGGGGCACAATGAGCAGTTCTTC. Translation gives CASSPNLVLGHNEQFF.

The chain links TRBV6-6 to TRBJ1-5, with D uncertain. The germline CDR1 and CDR2 sequences are MNHNY and SVGAGI (reference sequence). The CDR3 is 14 amino acids. V was cut by 2 bases and J by 7 bases, with 12 bases left in between. The CDR3 nucleotides are TGTGCCAGCAGTTACAGCATCGGGAACCAGCCCCAGCATTTT. Amino acids: CASSYSIGNQPQHF.

The J gene is TRBJ2-5, the V gene TRBV2; the match to TRBD1 covers 8 bases. The last part of the DNA fits TRBJ2-7 better; the J call may be wrong. Germline V gives CDR1 SNHLY, CDR2 FYNNEI. The CDR3 is 12 amino acids. CDR3 in amino acids: CASSGQGGEQYF. The CDR3 bases are TGTGCCAGCAGCGGACAGGGTGGCGAGCAGTACTTC.

Concerning this clone: This same CDR3 is encoded by further DNA sequences in the sample. This rearrangement joins TRBV5-1 to TRBJ1-1; 8 positions agree with TRBD1. V trimming: 4 bases; J trimming: 0 bases; junction bases outside the gene matches: 2. CDR1 and CDR2 from the germline V gene are SGHRS and YFSETQ. The CDR3 totals 14 residues. As DNA, the CDR3 is TGCGCCAGCAGCCGACAGGGGCTGAACACTGAAGCTTTCTTT. Its protein is CASSRQGLNTEAFF.

This chain uses TRBV10-3 with TRBJ2-7, with TRBD1 matching over 9 bases. V lost 7 bases to trimming and J lost 5 bases; unmatched junction nucleotides: 6. CDR1 is ENHRY and CDR2 is SYGVKD in the germline V gene. CDR3 length equals 13 residues. The CDR3 nucleotides are TGTGCCATCACCCGGGGACAGGGACACGAGCAGTACTTC. It translates to CAITRGQGHEQYF.

In its sample, this clone was seen a few times. CDR3 sequence reads: CASGEARDQPQHF. The CDR3 nucleotides are TGTGCTTCTGGGGAGGCTAGAGATCAGCCCCAGCATTTT. The V gene is TRBV19, the J gene TRBJ1-5; D gene ambiguous. The CDR3 spans 13 residues. The germline V gene encodes CDR1 LNHDA and CDR2 SQIVND (reference sequence). The full variable domain, in which reference TRBV19 and TRBJ1-5 provide the parts outside the CDR3, is DGGITQSPKYLFRKEGQNVTLSCEQNLNHDAMYWYRQDPGQGLRLIYYSQIVNDFQKGDIAEGYSVSREKKESFPLTVTSAQKNPTAFYLCASGEARDQPQHFGDGTRLSIL.

CDR3 sequence: CASRTLGGWSDTQYF. CDR3 coding DNA: TGTGCCAGCAGGACCCTAGGAGGTTGGTCAGATACGCAGTATTTT. The rearrangement links TRBV2 to TRBJ2-3; D is perhaps TRBD2 (5 bases). Germline V gene lookup returns CDR1 SNHLY and CDR2 FYNNEI. This CDR3 spans 15 amino acids. V was shortened by 6 bases and J by 4 bases, with 17 bases between the two germline ends. Full variable domain (remainder filled in from reference TRBV2 and TRBJ2-3): EPEVTQTPSHQVTQMGQEVILRCVPISNHLYFYWYRQILGQKVEFLVSFYNNEISEKSEIFDDQFSVERPDGSNFTLKIRSTKLEDSAMYFCASRTLGGWSDTQYFGPGTRLTVL.

This clone has just a few counts. The CDR3 DNA follows: TGTGCCAGCAGTAAGACTCTTCCCCCCTACAATGAGCAGTTCTTC. Translation gives CASSKTLPPYNEQFF. The V and J genes are TRBV6-6 and TRBJ2-1; D gene ambiguous. Germline V gives CDR1 MNHNY, CDR2 SVGAGI (reference sequence). Trimming took off 5 bases at V and 2 bases at J, with 13 bases between the two ends. CDR3 size: 15 residues.

This clone was found a few times. The chain links TRBV9 to TRBJ1-1; TRBD1 might be the D (5 bases). The CDR3 loop spans 15 amino acids. In germline, CDR1 is SGDLS, CDR2 YYNGEE. Trimming removed 0 bases at V and 5 bases at J, with 14 bases between. In DNA, the CDR3 is TGTGCCAGCAGCGTAGTTCAGGGAAGGGTAACTGAAGCTTTCTTT. It codes for CASSVVQGRVTEAFF.

The rearrangement joins TRBV2 to TRBJ2-7, with 8 bases fitting TRBD2. CDR1 is SNHLY and CDR2 is FYNNEI in the germline V gene. This CDR3 contains 17 residues. V was pared by 3 bases and J by 3 bases, with 13 bases of the junction left unmatched. The CDR3 DNA sequence: TGTGCCAGCAGTGATATCCCCCCTAGCGGGCTGCTCTACGAGCAGTACTTC. Translated, it gives CASSDIPPSGLLYEQYF.

The chain uses TRBV6-1 and TRBJ2-7, with TRBD2 identical over 12 bases. Germline CDR1 and CDR2: MNHNS and SASEGT. V lost 7 bases, J lost 2 bases, and 6 bases stayed unmatched. CDR3 length equals 15 residues. The CDR3 nucleotides read TGTGCCAGCAAAGCAGGACTAGCGGGGACCTACGAGCAGTACTTC. Translated: CASKAGLAGTYEQYF.

The count of this clone is one. This chain links TRBV13 with TRBJ2-2; 9 bases are shared with TRBD2. In germline, CDR1 is PRHDT, CDR2 FYEKMQ (reference sequence). The CDR3 covers 17 residues. V was pared by 1 base and J by 6 bases, with 9 bases of the junction left unmatched. The CDR3 DNA follows: TGTGCCAGCAGCTTAGCTGGGCGGGAGGGCCTGGCCGGGGAGCTGTTTTTT. Translating gives CASSLAGREGLAGELFF.

This clone was seen a few times. The genes are TRBV5-6 and TRBJ2-1, with TRBD2 matching 8 bases. Trimming cost V 3 bases and J 0 bases; bases outside gene matches: 8. The CDR3 covers 17 residues. CDR1 is SGHDT and CDR2 is YYEEEE in the germline V gene. CDR3 protein: CASSSPGLAASYNEQFF. DNA for the CDR3: TGTGCCAGCAGCTCCCCCGGACTAGCAGCCTCCTACAATGAGCAGTTCTTC.

CDR3 region: CASSSRQGVRTEAFF. Here the CDR3 DNA reads TGTGCCAGTAGTTCCCGACAGGGGGTTAGGACTGAAGCTTTCTTT. This sequence joins TRBV19 and TRBJ1-1; 9 bases are a match to TRBD1. Trimming removed 5 bases from V and 5 bases from J; junction bases left unmatched: 9. The length of the CDR3 is 15 residues. CDR1 and CDR2 from the germline V gene are LNHDA and SQIVND (reference sequence).